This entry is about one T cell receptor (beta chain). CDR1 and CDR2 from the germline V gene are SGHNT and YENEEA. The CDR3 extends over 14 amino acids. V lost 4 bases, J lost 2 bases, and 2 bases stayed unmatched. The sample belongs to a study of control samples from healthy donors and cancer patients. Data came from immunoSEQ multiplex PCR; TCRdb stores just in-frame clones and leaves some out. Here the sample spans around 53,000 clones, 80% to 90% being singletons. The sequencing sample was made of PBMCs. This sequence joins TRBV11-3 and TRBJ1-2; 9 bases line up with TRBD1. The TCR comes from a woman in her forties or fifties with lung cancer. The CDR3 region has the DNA TGTGCCAGCAGCTATGGACAGGGGAACTATGGCTACACCTTC. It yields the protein CASSYGQGNYGYTF. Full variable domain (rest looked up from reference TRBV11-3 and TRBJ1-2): EAGVVQSPRYKIIEKKQPVAFWCNPISGHNTLYWYLQNLGQGPELLIRYENEEAVDDSQLPKDRFSAERLKGVDSTLKIQPAELGDSAVYLCASSYGQGNYGYTFGSGTRLTVV.